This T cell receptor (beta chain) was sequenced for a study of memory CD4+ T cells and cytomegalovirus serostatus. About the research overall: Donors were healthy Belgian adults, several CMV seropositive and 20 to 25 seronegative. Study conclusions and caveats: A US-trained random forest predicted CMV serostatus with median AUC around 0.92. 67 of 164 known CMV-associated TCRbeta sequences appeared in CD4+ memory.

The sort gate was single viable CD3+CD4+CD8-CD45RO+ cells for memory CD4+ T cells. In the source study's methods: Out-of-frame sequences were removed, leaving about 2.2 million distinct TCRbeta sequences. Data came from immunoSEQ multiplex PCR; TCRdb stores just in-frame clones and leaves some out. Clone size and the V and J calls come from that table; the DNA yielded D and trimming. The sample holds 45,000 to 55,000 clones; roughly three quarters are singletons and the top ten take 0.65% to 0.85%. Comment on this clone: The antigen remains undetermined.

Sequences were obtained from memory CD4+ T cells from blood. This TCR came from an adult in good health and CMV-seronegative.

CDR3 DNA: TGTGCCAGCAGTGAAGCGCTTAGCGGGATAAACACAGATACGCAGTATTTT. This sequence encodes CASSEALSGINTDTQYF. This chain uses TRBV6-1 with TRBJ2-3, with 8 bases fitting TRBD2. The V gene's germline CDR1 is MNHNS and CDR2 SASEGT. The junction had 7 bases not matched to a gene; V was cut back by 0 bases and J by 2 bases. The CDR3 sequence is 17 residues long.